These 4 T cell receptor beta chains came from one sample sequenced in a study of regulatory T cells in long-lasting Graves disease. Both iRepertoire HTBI primers and Arm-PCR of CDR3 regions were used to build the TCR beta libraries. Using its own MiXCR run on the multiplex PCR reads, TCRdb lists one record per CDR3 protein. Of a few hundred thousand distinct CDR3 sequences in the sample, roughly 23% are singletons; the top ten hold around a quarter. Time point denoted: persistent/refractory GD, antithyroid drugs over 5 years with positive TRAb. Isolated PBMC RNA provided the starting material for the TCR library. Material: peripheral blood mononuclear cells (PBMCs), obtained when the disease was refractory, from a patient treated with antithyroid drugs. The receptors stem from a woman aged 40 to 50 with Graves disease.

V gene TRBV28 combines with J gene TRBJ2-2, with D tentatively TRBD1 (5 bases). Trimming cost V 2 bases and J 6 bases, with 22 bases left between them. Germline V lookup: CDR1 MDHEN, CDR2 SYDVKM. The CDR3 contains 18 residues. CDR3 sequence (DNA): TGTGCCAGCAGTTTAACGGCGGATACAGGCCGTCGTCCCGGGGAGCTGTTTTTT. It encodes CASSLTADTGRRPGELFF.

In its sample, this clonotype was seen a few times. The rearrangement links TRBV28 to TRBJ2-7; possible D gene TRBD2, 6 bases. Trimming shortened V by 11 bases and J by 2 bases, and 19 bases separated the two germline ends. The CDR3 runs 14 residues. Germline V CDR1 and CDR2: MDHEN, SYDVKM. In DNA, the CDR3 is TGTGCCGGCTCCGGGACTCCTCGAACCTACGAGCAGTACTTC. Translation: CAGSGTPRTYEQYF.

This clonotype has ten or more counts. The V call is TRBV28, the J call TRBJ2-4; D might be TRBD2 (6 bases). Between the trimmed V and J ends, which lost 7 bases and 6 bases, there was a span of 16 bases. Germline lookup yields CDR1 MDHEN and CDR2 SYDVKM. The CDR3 has 14 amino acids. Here the CDR3 DNA reads TGTGCCAGCACCGCCGGCTTCGGGGGAAACATTCAGTACTTC. Its translation is CASTAGFGGNIQYF. The full variable domain, completed using reference TRBV28 and TRBJ2-4, is DVKVTQSSRYLVKRTGEKVFLECVQDMDHENMFWYRQDPGLGLRLIYFSYDVKMKEKGDIPEGYSVSREKKERFSLILESASTNQTSMYLCASTAGFGGNIQYFGAGTRLSVL.

Ten or more counts support this clonotype. V and J are TRBV29-1 and TRBJ1-1; D not resolved. This CDR3 has 13 residues. Germline loops: CDR1 SQVTM, CDR2 ANQGSEA. Trimming removed 2 bases at V and 2 bases at J, with 9 bases between. The CDR3 DNA reads TGCAGCGTTGAATCAGAATTTAACACTGAAGCTTTCTTT. Protein sequence: CSVESEFNTEAFF. The variable domain in full, completed from reference TRBV29-1 and TRBJ1-1, reads SAVISQKPSRDICQRGTSLTIQCQVDSQVTMMFWYRQQPGQSLTLIATANQGSEATYESGFVIDKFPISRPNLTFSTLTVSNMSPEDSSIYLCSVESEFNTEAFFGQGTRLTVV.